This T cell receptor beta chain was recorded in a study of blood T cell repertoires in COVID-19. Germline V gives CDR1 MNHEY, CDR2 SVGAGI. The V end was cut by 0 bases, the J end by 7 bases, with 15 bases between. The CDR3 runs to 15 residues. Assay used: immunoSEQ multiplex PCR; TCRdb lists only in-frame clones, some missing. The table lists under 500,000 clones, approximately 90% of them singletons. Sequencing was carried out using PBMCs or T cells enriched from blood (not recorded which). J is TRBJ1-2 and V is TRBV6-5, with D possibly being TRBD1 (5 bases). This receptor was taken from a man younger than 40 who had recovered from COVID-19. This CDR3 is CASSYSKMGRSGYTF. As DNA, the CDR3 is TGTGCCAGCAGTTACTCGAAAATGGGGCGATCTGGCTACACCTTC.